The T cell receptor (beta chain) described here comes from a study of cytomegalovirus exposure and HLA in healthy donors. About the research overall: The roughly 120 validation repertoires, a later analysis reported, used the same platform as the approximately 630 first-cohort repertoires. Study-wide results and limits: The listing of about 150 TCR beta chains classed them as cytomegalovirus-associated. A few of the chains that were CMV-associated were confirmed in vitro to be specific for CMV antigens. Subsequent analysis revealed that first-cohort TCR clusters tended to co-occur in the 130 or so validation repertoires.

The CDR3 is 12 amino acids. V was clipped by 2 bases and J by 5 bases, with 6 bases between them. CDR1 SNHLY and CDR2 FYNNEI come from the germline V gene. Comments on this clone: Its cognate antigen is unknown.

Clones were sequenced by immunoSEQ multiplex PCR, and TCRdb holds only the in-frame ones, with some missing. The sample lists approximately 150,000 clones; around 84% were seen once. Sequenced input: PBMCs. The V gene is TRBV2, the J gene TRBJ2-5; D is perhaps TRBD1 (6 bases). This clonotype was obtained from a man in his late teens or twenties in good health and CMV-seropositive. The CDR3 region has the DNA TGTGCCAGCAGTGAAAGGGGGGAGACCCAGTACTTC. Amino acid sequence: CASSERGETQYF.